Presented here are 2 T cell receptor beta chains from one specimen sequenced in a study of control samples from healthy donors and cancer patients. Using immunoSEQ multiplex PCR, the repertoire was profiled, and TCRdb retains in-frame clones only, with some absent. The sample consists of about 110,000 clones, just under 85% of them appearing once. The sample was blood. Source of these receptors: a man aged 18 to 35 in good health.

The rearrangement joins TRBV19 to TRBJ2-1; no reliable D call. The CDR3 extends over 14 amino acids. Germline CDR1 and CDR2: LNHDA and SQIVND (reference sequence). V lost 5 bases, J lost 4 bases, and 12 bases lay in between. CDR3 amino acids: CASSASRGYNEQFF. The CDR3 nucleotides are TGTGCCAGTAGTGCCTCTCGTGGGTACAATGAGCAGTTCTTC.

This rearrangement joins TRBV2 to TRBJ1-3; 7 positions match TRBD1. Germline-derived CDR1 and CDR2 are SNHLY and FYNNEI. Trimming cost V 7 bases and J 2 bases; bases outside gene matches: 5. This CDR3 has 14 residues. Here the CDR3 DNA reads TGTGCCAGCACCTCTGACAGGGCTGGAAACACCATATATTTT. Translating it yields CASTSDRAGNTIYF.